The next 30 T cell receptor beta chains were all read from a single sample in a study of cytomegalovirus exposure and HLA in healthy donors. PCR primers comprised 60 Vbeta and 13 Jbeta primers. Produced via immunoSEQ multiplex PCR; TCRdb's table is partial and in-frame only. The data show 180,000 or so clones, 80% seen once. The sample taken for sequencing was PBMCs. Source of these receptors: a girl aged 10 to 17 in good health and CMV-seropositive.

The gene calls are TRBV7-6 and TRBJ2-7, with 15 positions matching TRBD2. The germline V gene encodes CDR1 SGHVS and CDR2 FNYEAQ. The V and J ends lost 5 bases and 0 bases, in that order; junction bases with no gene match: 5. This CDR3 is built from 17 residues. The CDR3 region is CASSRTSGRGSSYEQYF. CDR3 nucleotide sequence: TGTGCCAGCAGCCGGACTAGCGGGAGGGGTAGCTCCTACGAGCAGTACTTC.

The chain links TRBV5-1 to TRBJ1-5; D perhaps matches TRBD1 (5 bases). The CDR3 runs 13 residues. CDR1 is SGHRS and CDR2 is YFSETQ in the germline V gene. V lost 5 bases and J 0 bases, leaving 6 bases between the germline ends. As DNA, the CDR3 is TGCGCCAGCAGACAGGATAGCAATCAGCCCCAGCATTTT. It translates to CASRQDSNQPQHF.

The V gene is TRBV7-9, the J gene TRBJ1-1, with D maybe TRBD1 (5 bases). The germline V and J ends were trimmed by 0 bases and 0 bases, with 8 bases remaining between them. Per germline, CDR1 SEHNR and CDR2 FQNEAQ (reference sequence). The length of the CDR3 is 15 residues. Here the CDR3 reads CASSLALGVNTEAFF. DNA for the CDR3: TGTGCCAGCAGCTTAGCCTTAGGGGTGAACACTGAAGCTTTCTTT.

The chain carries TRBV5-6 and TRBJ1-2, with D uncertain. Germline V CDR1 and CDR2: SGHDT, YYEEEE. This CDR3 contains 14 residues. With 0 bases removed from V and 1 base from J, the gap between germline ends came to 7 bases. In DNA form, the CDR3 reads TGTGCCAGCAGCTTGGAACAGAATAACTATGGCTACACCTTC. Protein sequence: CASSLEQNNYGYTF.

The chain combines TRBV4-1 with TRBJ1-1, with TRBD1 identical over 10 bases. This CDR3 contains 16 residues. CDR1 is MGHRA, CDR2 YSYEKL, per germline. V was clipped by 2 bases and J by 0 bases; unmatched bases: 3. CDR3 amino acids: CASSQHGQGVNTEAFF. CDR3 in DNA: TGCGCCAGCAGCCAACACGGACAGGGGGTGAACACTGAAGCTTTCTTT.

This chain connects TRBV18 to TRBJ1-2, with 7 positions matching TRBD1. CDR3 size: 16 residues. Germline CDR1 KGHSH, CDR2 LQKENI. J gave up 4 bases and V 2 bases, and 10 bases lay outside the gene matches. CDR3 amino acids: CASSPSGQSSSYGYTF. The CDR3 DNA is TGTGCCAGCTCACCATCGGGACAGAGCTCTAGCTATGGCTACACCTTC.

The chain employs TRBV28 and TRBJ2-7; 10 nucleotides match TRBD2. CDR1 is MDHEN and CDR2 is SYDVKM in the germline V gene. Trimming took 7 bases from V and 3 from J; bases not matched to a gene: 9. The CDR3 runs to 15 residues. CDR3 nucleotides: TGTGCCAGCACCCTGAGCGGGAGGGCCTTCTACGAGCAGTACTTC. Protein sequence: CASTLSGRAFYEQYF.

V gene TRBV19 combines with J gene TRBJ2-1; D uncertain. This CDR3 contains 15 residues. Germline V gene lookup returns CDR1 LNHDA and CDR2 SQIVND (reference sequence). The germline V and J ends were trimmed by 1 base and 3 bases, with 10 bases remaining between them. The CDR3 sequence: CASSIAQLNYNEQFF. The CDR3 DNA reads as TGTGCCAGTAGTATAGCTCAACTAAACTACAATGAGCAGTTCTTC.

V is TRBV5-1 and J is TRBJ2-7; a weak D match, TRBD1 (6 bases). The CDR3 contains 15 residues. The ends were cut back, 4 bases at V and 0 bases at J, with 14 bases in the middle. CDR1 is SGHRS and CDR2 is YFSETQ in the germline V gene. The CDR3: CASSPQDSSSYEQYF. The CDR3 bases are TGCGCCAGCAGCCCGCAGGACAGTAGCTCCTACGAGCAGTACTTC.

V is TRBV7-8 and J is TRBJ1-4, with a tentative D call TRBD1 (5 bases). V dropped 1 base and J dropped 4 bases, with 7 bases sitting between them. The CDR3 spans 14 residues. CDR1 and CDR2 from the germline V gene are SGHVS and FQNEAQ. The CDR3 is CASSLGTNNEKLFF. The CDR3 DNA reads as TGTGCCAGCAGCTTAGGGACAAATAATGAAAAACTGTTTTTT. The whole variable domain, filled in from reference TRBV7-8 and TRBJ1-4, reads GAGVSQSPRYKVAKRGQDVALRCDPISGHVSLFWYQQALGQGPEFLTYFQNEAQLDKSGLPSDRFFAERPEGSVSTLKIQRTQQEDSAVYLCASSLGTNNEKLFFGSGTQLSVL.

The chain links TRBV6-1 to TRBJ2-7, with 7 bases that match TRBD2. This CDR3 has 14 amino acids. The germline CDR1 and CDR2 sequences are MNHNS and SASEGT. Losses at the gene ends were 1 base for V and 13 bases for J; bases not matched to a gene: 13. The CDR3 region has the DNA TGTGCCAGCAGTGAAGAGGCGGCGCGGGAGACTCAATACTTC. This sequence encodes CASSEEAARETQYF.

This clone appeared a few times. Other nucleotide sequences in the sample specify the same CDR3. The V gene is TRBV5-1, the J gene TRBJ2-2; 10 bases line up with TRBD2. V was clipped by 0 bases and J by 6 bases; unmatched bases: 2. The CDR3 sequence is 15 residues long. Germline V gene data show CDR1 as SGHRS and CDR2 as YFSETQ. This chain's CDR3 is CASSLVGLAAGELFF. The CDR3 DNA is TGCGCCAGCAGCTTGGTTGGACTAGCGGCCGGGGAGCTGTTTTTT.

This clone appeared once. This chain connects TRBV19 to TRBJ1-5; D possibly corresponds to TRBD1 (5 bases). The CDR3 runs to 17 residues. The ends were cut back, 3 bases at V and 2 bases at J, with 17 bases in the middle. The germline gives CDR1 LNHDA, CDR2 SQIVND (reference sequence). DNA for the CDR3: TGTGCCAGTAGTATCCCCTACCACAGGTGGGGCAATCAGCCCCAGCATTTT. It yields the protein CASSIPYHRWGNQPQHF.

Concerning this clone itself: The same CDR3 is also encoded by other DNA sequences in this sample. The CDR3 region has the DNA TGCGCCAGCAGCTTGGGACAGGGTTTAGAGACCCAGTACTTC. Its translation: CASSLGQGLETQYF. The genes are TRBV5-1 and TRBJ2-5; 7 nucleotides agree with TRBD1. This CDR3 spans 14 amino acids. CDR1 and CDR2 from the germline V gene are SGHRS and YFSETQ. V shed 0 bases, J shed 4 bases, and the junction held 3 bases outside the gene matches.

The CDR3 DNA reads as TGCGCCAGCAGCTTCAGGCTAGCGGGACTAACTAGCTCCTACAATGAGCAGTTCTTC. The encoded protein is CASSFRLAGLTSSYNEQFF. The genes are TRBV5-1 and TRBJ2-1; 9 nucleotides align to TRBD2. Germline V gene data show CDR1 as SGHRS and CDR2 as YFSETQ. Trimming cost V 2 bases and J 0 bases; bases outside gene matches: 12. This CDR3 comprises 19 residues.

V and J are TRBV11-2 and TRBJ1-1; 7 bases agree with TRBD1. The V gene's germline CDR1 is SGHAT and CDR2 FQNNGV. The CDR3 covers 14 residues. V shed 4 bases, J shed 5 bases, and the junction held 7 bases outside the gene matches. CDR3 protein: CASSSWQGETEAFF. In DNA form, the CDR3 reads TGTGCCAGCAGCTCTTGGCAGGGGGAAACTGAAGCTTTCTTT.

This clone was seen a single time. The chain has TRBV6-5 and TRBJ2-7, with a tentative D call TRBD1 (5 bases). Germline loops: CDR1 MNHEY, CDR2 SVGAGI. Trimming removed 6 bases from V and 0 bases from J, with 6 bases in between. The CDR3 contains 12 residues. CDR3 DNA sequence: TGTGCCAGCAGGGGGCTCTCCTACGAGCAGTACTTC. Amino acid sequence: CASRGLSYEQYF.

The chain combines TRBV7-2 with TRBJ2-3, with 8 bases identical to TRBD2. V shed 5 bases, J shed 6 bases, and the junction held 10 bases outside the gene matches. The CDR3 has 15 residues. Germline lookup yields CDR1 SGHTA and CDR2 FQGNSA. CDR3 amino acids: CASSRAGEERDTQYF. Written as DNA, the CDR3 is TGTGCCAGCAGCCGAGCGGGAGAGGAGAGGGATACGCAGTATTTT.

The chain links TRBV18 to TRBJ2-2; D is ambiguous. V shed 2 bases and J shed 1 base, with 14 bases lying between them. Germline CDR1 and CDR2: KGHSH and LQKENI. CDR3 length: 17 amino acids. The CDR3 reads CASSPSRPSLNTGELFF. The DNA for the CDR3 is TGTGCCAGCTCACCATCGAGGCCGAGCTTGAACACCGGGGAGCTGTTTTTT. The variable domain in full, completed from reference TRBV18 and TRBJ2-2, reads NAGVMQNPRHLVRRRGQEARLRCSPMKGHSHVYWYRQLPEEGLKFMVYLQKENIIDESGMPKERFSAEFPKEGPSILRIQQVVRGDSAAYFCASSPSRPSLNTGELFFGEGSRLTVL.

Comment on this clone: At one of its ends the junction is not consistent with the germline gene, which may arise from a read error. This chain connects TRBV19 to TRBJ1-2, with a possible D match to TRBD1 (5 bases). Germline CDR1 LNHDA, CDR2 SQIVND (reference sequence). This CDR3 contains 14 residues. The CDR3 DNA reads TGTGCCAGTAGTGCGACGGTCGGGCAGGGCCAGTCTTCCTTC. It yields the protein CASSATVGQGQSSF.

Concerning this clone itself: At one end, the junction sequence differs from germline, possibly due to a read error. The chain is built from TRBV10-3 and TRBJ2-7; 7 nucleotides line up with TRBD2. The length of the CDR3 is 16 residues. CDR1 and CDR2 (germline): ENHRY, SYGVKD. The CDR3 protein is CAVSDGLREPTNEQYF. CDR3 sequence (DNA): TGTGCCGTCAGTGATGGGTTGCGGGAGCCCACCAACGAGCAGTACTTC.

The gene calls are TRBV10-1 and TRBJ2-7; maybe TRBD1 (6 bases). The CDR3 runs to 15 residues. V was shortened by 3 bases and J by 1 base, with 13 bases between the two germline ends. Germline values: CDR1 WNHNN, CDR2 SYGVQD (reference sequence). CDR3 region: CASSEGDRPSYEQYF. In nucleotides, the CDR3 is TGCGCCAGCAGTGAAGGAGACAGGCCTTCCTACGAGCAGTACTTC.

The chain employs TRBV27 and TRBJ1-5, with 9 bases aligning to TRBD1. V dropped 3 bases and J dropped 5; count of bases not matched to a gene: 2. Germline V gene data show CDR1 as MNHEY and CDR2 as SMNVEV (reference sequence). This CDR3 has 14 amino acids. The CDR3 reads CASSLGTGHQPQHF. CDR3 in DNA: TGTGCCAGCAGTTTGGGGACAGGGCATCAGCCCCAGCATTTT.

This clone was picked up a small number of times. This chain uses TRBV27 with TRBJ1-5; 7 nucleotides match TRBD1. Germline values: CDR1 MNHEY, CDR2 SMNVEV (reference sequence). This CDR3 is 16 amino acids long. The junction had 8 bases not matched to a gene; V was cut back by 5 bases and J by 1 base. The CDR3 DNA follows: TGTGCCAGCAGTCCCACCCCGGACAGGAGCAATCAGCCCCAGCATTTT. As protein: CASSPTPDRSNQPQHF.

V usage is TRBV2 and J usage is TRBJ2-4, with D perhaps matching TRBD1 (5 bases). Trimming removed 8 bases from V and 1 base from J, with 21 bases in between. Germline CDR1 reads SNHLY; CDR2 reads FYNNEI. CDR3 length equals 17 residues. The CDR3 coding sequence is TGTGCCAGCCGGCCCAGGGCAGGGTTGGATGCCAAAAACATTCAGTACTTC. Encoded protein: CASRPRAGLDAKNIQYF.

The chain joins TRBV2 to TRBJ2-6, with TRBD1 as a possible D gene (6 bases). Germline lookup yields CDR1 SNHLY and CDR2 FYNNEI. The CDR3 has 19 amino acids. The germline V and J ends were trimmed by 4 bases and 0 bases, with 19 bases remaining between them. The CDR3 is CASSGGPRPLLSGANVLTF. CDR3 in DNA: TGTGCCAGCAGTGGGGGGCCACGACCACTTCTCTCTGGGGCCAACGTCCTGACTTTC.

The rearrangement uses TRBV5-1 and TRBJ2-6; D not certain. The CDR3 consists of 17 residues. CDR1 SGHRS and CDR2 YFSETQ come from the germline V gene. Between the trimmed V and J ends, which lost 4 bases and 0 bases, there was a span of 14 bases. DNA of the CDR3: TGCGCCAGCAGCAGTCAGACTGCCGCCTCTGGGGCCAACGTCCTGACTTTC. It codes for CASSSQTAASGANVLTF.

The chain recombines TRBV5-1 with TRBJ2-5, with 8 bases aligning to TRBD2. The junction had 7 bases not matched to a gene; V was cut back by 5 bases and J by 1 base. Germline V gene lookup returns CDR1 SGHRS and CDR2 YFSETQ. This CDR3 has 15 amino acids. The CDR3 spells CASSPTTSGQETQYF. The CDR3 region has the DNA TGCGCCAGCAGTCCGACAACTAGCGGCCAAGAGACCCAGTACTTC. The variable domain in full, completed from reference TRBV5-1 and TRBJ2-5, reads KAGVTQTPRYLIKTRGQQVTLSCSPISGHRSVSWYQQTPGQGLQFLFEYFSETQRNKGNFPGRFSGRQFSNSRSEMNVSTLELGDSALYLCASSPTTSGQETQYFGPGTRLLVL.

The J gene is TRBJ2-7, the V gene TRBV5-1, with D unclear. V gave up 4 bases and J gave up 2 bases, with 10 bases separating them. The CDR3 length is 13 residues. Germline V gene data show CDR1 as SGHRS and CDR2 as YFSETQ. The CDR3 coding sequence is TGCGCCAGCAGCCCCGAGAATGCCTACGAGCAGTACTTC. Its translation is CASSPENAYEQYF.

The V gene is TRBV30, the J gene TRBJ2-2; 7 bases match TRBD1. Germline trimming cut 1 base from V and 3 bases from J; bases unmatched to any gene: 2. CDR3 length: 14 residues. Germline loops: CDR1 GTSNPN, CDR2 SVGIG (reference sequence). The CDR3 nucleotides are TGTGCCTGGAGTGGGACAGGAGACACCGGGGAGCTGTTTTTT. It yields the protein CAWSGTGDTGELFF.